This TCR beta chain was profiled in a study of CD8 T cells in Susac syndrome. Of note for this clonotype: Antigen unknown.

Overall study results and limits: In its TCR sequencing and HLA analysis, the study acknowledged that the number of individuals was relatively small.

From blood CD8+ and CD4+ T cells, TCR beta sequences were generated. TEMRA cells were FACS-enriched and CD8+ and CD4+ T cells negatively isolated. Germline V gene data show CDR1 as SGHVS and CDR2 as FQNEAQ. The CDR3 length is 15 residues. Trimming pared 6 bases from V and 0 bases from J, leaving 15 bases between. RNA was extracted with the RNeasy kit, and a quantity of about 0.45 to 1 ug was reverse transcribed using random hexamers. An immunoSEQ multiplex PCR amplified TCR beta CDR3 over 54 Vbeta and 13 Jbeta. A single record per CDR3 protein comes from TCRdb applying MiXCR to the immunoSEQ multiplex PCR reads. Of roughly 160,000 distinct CDR3 sequences listed, about 94% are singletons.

The chain joins TRBV7-8 to TRBJ2-7, with a tentative D call TRBD1 (6 bases). Material for sequencing was CD4+ T cells from PBMCs. The receptor was derived from a human donor in good health. The CDR3 sequence is CASRPRDTSSYEQYF. The CDR3 DNA sequence: TGTGCCAGCAGACCTCGGGACACCAGCTCCTACGAGCAGTACTTC.